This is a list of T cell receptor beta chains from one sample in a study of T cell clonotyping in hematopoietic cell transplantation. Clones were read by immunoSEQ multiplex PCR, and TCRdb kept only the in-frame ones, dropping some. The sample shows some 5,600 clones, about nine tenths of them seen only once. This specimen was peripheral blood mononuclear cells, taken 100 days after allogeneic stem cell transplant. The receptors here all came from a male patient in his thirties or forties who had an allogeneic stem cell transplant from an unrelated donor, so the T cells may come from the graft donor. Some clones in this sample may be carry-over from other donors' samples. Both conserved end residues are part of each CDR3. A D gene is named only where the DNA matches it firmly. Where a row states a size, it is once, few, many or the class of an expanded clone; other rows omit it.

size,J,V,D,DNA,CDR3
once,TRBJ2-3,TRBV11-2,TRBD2,TGTGCCAGCAGCTTAAGGCTAGCGGGGTCCGATACGCAGTATTTT,CASSLRLAGSDTQYF
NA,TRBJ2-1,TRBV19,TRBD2,TGTGCCAGTAGTAGCGGGGGGGCCTACAATGAGCAGTTCTTC,CASSSGGAYNEQFF
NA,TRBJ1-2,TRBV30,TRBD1,TGTGCCTGGAAGCGCCCAGGGGGCGACTATGGCTACACCTTC,CAWKRPGGDYGYTF
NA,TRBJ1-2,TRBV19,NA,TGTGCCAGTACCCCAGCCCGGACGGGAAACTATGGCTACACCTTC,CASTPARTGNYGYTF
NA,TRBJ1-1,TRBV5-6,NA,TGTGCCAGCAGCTTGGGTCCGGGTTTGAGCACTGAAGCTTTCTTT,CASSLGPGLSTEAFF
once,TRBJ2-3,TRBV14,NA,TGTGCCAGCAGCCCTTTTGCGGGTAGCACAGATACGCAGTATTTT,CASSPFAGSTDTQYF
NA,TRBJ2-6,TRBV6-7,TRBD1,TGTGCCAGCAGTTACGACAGGGGAGACTCTGGGGCCAACGTCCTGACTTTC,CASSYDRGDSGANVLTF
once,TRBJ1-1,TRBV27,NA,TGTGCCAGCAGTTTGGAGTGGAACACTGAAGCTTTCTTT,CASSLEWNTEAFF
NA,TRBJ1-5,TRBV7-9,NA,TGTGCCAGCAGCTTATTTGGGGTCAATCAGCCCCAGCATTTT,CASSLFGVNQPQHF
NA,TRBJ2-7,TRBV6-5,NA,TGTGCCAGCAGACCCGTCCAGGGCCACGAGCAGTACTTC,CASRPVQGHEQYF
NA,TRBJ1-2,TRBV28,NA,TGTGCCAGCAGCGAACCGACAGGTGGATATGGCTACACCTTC,CASSEPTGGYGYTF
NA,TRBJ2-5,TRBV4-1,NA,TGCGCCAGCAGCCAAGAGGCCAGCGGCTCGGGGACCCAGTACTTC,CASSQEASGSGTQYF
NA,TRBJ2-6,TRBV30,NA,TGTGCCAGAGGCGGCAGGACACTCTCTGGGGCCAACGTCCTGACTTTC,CARGGRTLSGANVLTF
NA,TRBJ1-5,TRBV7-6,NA,TGTGCCAGCAGCTTAGATTTTGGAGGGATGAGCAATCAGCCCCAGCATTTT,CASSLDFGGMSNQPQHF
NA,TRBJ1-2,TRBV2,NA,TGTGCCAGCAGTGAAGCGCTTACTTCCTATGGCTACACCTTC,CASSEALTSYGYTF
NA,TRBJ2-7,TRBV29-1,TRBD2,TGCAGCGTCCAAAGAGGCGGGGGTCTCAACTACGAGCAGTACTTC,CSVQRGGGLNYEQYF
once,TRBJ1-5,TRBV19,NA,TGTGCCAGCCAGACAGCCTATAGCAATCAGCCCCAGCATTTT,CASQTAYSNQPQHF
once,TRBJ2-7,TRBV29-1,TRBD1,TGCAGCGCCCGTACGGGACAGGAATCCTACGAGCAGTACTTC,CSARTGQESYEQYF
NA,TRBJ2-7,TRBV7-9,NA,TGTGCCAGCAGCTTAGACAGTTTTTCCTACGAGCAGTACTTC,CASSLDSFSYEQYF
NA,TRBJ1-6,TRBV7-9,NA,TGTGCCAGCAGCTTAGGGGGCTTGAATTCACCCCTCCACTTT,CASSLGGLNSPLHF
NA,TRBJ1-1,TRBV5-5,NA,TGTGCCAGCAGCATTTCCGGGATACAATCATCTGAAGCTTTCTTT,CASSISGIQSSEAFF
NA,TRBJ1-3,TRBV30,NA,TGTGCCTGGCAGAGAGGGACTCCCTCTGGAAACACCATATATTTT,CAWQRGTPSGNTIYF
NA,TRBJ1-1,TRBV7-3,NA,TGTGCCAGCAGTTCACAGGGTGCTACTGAAGCTTTCTTT,CASSSQGATEAFF
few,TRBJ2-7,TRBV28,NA,TGTGCCAGCATTGGACAGAGGGGCACCTACGAGCAGTACTTC,CASIGQRGTYEQYF
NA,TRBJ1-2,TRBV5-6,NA,TGTGCCAGCAGCTTAGGCAGGGGCCCCTATGGCTACACCTTC,CASSLGRGPYGYTF
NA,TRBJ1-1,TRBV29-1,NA,TGCAGCGTTCGGTTTTTGGTCGACACTGAAGCTTTCTTT,CSVRFLVDTEAFF
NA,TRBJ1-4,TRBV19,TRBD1,TGTGCCAGTAGTAGGCGGACAGGGGACGAAAAACTGTTTTTT,CASSRRTGDEKLFF
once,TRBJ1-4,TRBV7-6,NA,TGTGCCAGCAGCTTGAGGGGTTATAATGAAAAACTGTTTTTT,CASSLRGYNEKLFF
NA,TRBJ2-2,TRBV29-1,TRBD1,TGCAGCGCCGTACAGGGGAGTGGCACCGGGGAGCTGTTTTTT,CSAVQGSGTGELFF
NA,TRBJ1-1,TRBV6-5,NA,TGTGCCAGCAGTTACTTGGGGATCGGGAACACTGAAGCTTTCTTT,CASSYLGIGNTEAFF
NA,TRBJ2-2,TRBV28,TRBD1,TGTGCCGAGAGGACAGGGGGCAGCGGGGAGCTGTTTTTT,CAERTGGSGELFF
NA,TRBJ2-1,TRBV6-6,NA,TGTGCCAGCAGTTACTCTGGGACGGGAAACAATGAGCAGTTCTTC,CASSYSGTGNNEQFF
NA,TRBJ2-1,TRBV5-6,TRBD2,TGTGCCAGCAGCTTGAGACGGGGGGCCTACAATGAGCAGTTCTTC,CASSLRRGAYNEQFF
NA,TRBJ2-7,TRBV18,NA,TGTGCCAGCTCATCAGTGTTGGAGCAGTACTTC,CASSSVLEQYF
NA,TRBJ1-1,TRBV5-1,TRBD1,TGCGCCAGCAGCCCCAACCCAGGTACAGGGGGCATAGGCACTGAAGCTTTCTTT,CASSPNPGTGGIGTEAFF
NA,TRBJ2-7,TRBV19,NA,TGTGCCAGTAGTTTCACAGGGAATCCGGACTACGAGCAGTACTTC,CASSFTGNPDYEQYF
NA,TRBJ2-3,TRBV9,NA,TGTGCCAGCAGCGTGGACCTCCGGACCCCAGATACGCAGTATTTT,CASSVDLRTPDTQYF
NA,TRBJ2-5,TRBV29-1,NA,TGCAGCGTTGCGGAGACCCAGTACTTC,CSVAETQYF
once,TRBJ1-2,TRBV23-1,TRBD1,TGCGCCAGCAGTCAATCTGGGATAGGAACAGGGGCTAACTATGGCTACACCTTC,CASSQSGIGTGANYGYTF
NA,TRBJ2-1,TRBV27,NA,TGTGCCAGCAGTCTAAATGTTTCGCCTTACAATGAGCAGTTCTTC,CASSLNVSPYNEQFF
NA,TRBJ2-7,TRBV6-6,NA,TGTGCCAGCAGCCCCGACAGGTCCTACGAGCAGTACTTC,CASSPDRSYEQYF
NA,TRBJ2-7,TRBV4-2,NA,TGTGCCAGCAGCCAAGGAGAGTTCTACGAGCAGTACTTC,CASSQGEFYEQYF
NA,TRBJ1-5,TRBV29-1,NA,TGCAGCGTTGCAGACAGCAATCAGCCCCAGCATTTT,CSVADSNQPQHF
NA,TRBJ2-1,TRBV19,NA,TGTGCCAGTAGTTCACGGAGCCAAGCCTTCTCCTACAATGAGCAGTTCTTC,CASSSRSQAFSYNEQFF
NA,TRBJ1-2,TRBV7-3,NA,TGTGCCAGCAGCTCGAGGACGGGCGACTATGGCTACACCTTC,CASSSRTGDYGYTF
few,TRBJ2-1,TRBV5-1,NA,TGCGCCAGCATGAGCGGCCCGAGCTCCTACAATGAGCAGTTCTTC,CASMSGPSSYNEQFF
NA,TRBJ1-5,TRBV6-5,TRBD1,TGTGCCAGCAGTCAGACAGGGGGCAATCAGCCCCAGCATTTT,CASSQTGGNQPQHF
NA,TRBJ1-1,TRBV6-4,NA,TGTGCCAGCAGTGAGAGCTCAGGCACTGAAGCTTTCTTT,CASSESSGTEAFF
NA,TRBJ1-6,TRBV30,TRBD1,TGTGCCTGGAGCCCGGGGACAGGGGGCCGCTATAATTCACCCCTCCACTTT,CAWSPGTGGRYNSPLHF
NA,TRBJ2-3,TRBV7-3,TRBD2,TGTGCCAGCAGCAATAGCGGGGGGGCTGCAGATACGCAGTATTTT,CASSNSGGAADTQYF
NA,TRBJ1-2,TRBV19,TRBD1,TGTGCCAGTAGTCAGGGGGCGCCCGGCTACACCTTC,CASSQGAPGYTF
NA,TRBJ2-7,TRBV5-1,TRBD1,TGCGCCTGCGCCGGGACAGGGTCCTACGAGCAGTACTTC,CACAGTGSYEQYF
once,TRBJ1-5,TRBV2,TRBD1,TGTGCCAGCAATCGGGACAGGGATCAGCCCCAGCATTTT,CASNRDRDQPQHF
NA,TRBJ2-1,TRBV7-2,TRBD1,TGTGCCAGCAGCGGACAGGGGACCTACAATGAGCAGTTCTTC,CASSGQGTYNEQFF
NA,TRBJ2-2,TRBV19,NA,TGTGCCAGTAGTATCAGTCTTCCCGGGGAGCTGTTTTTT,CASSISLPGELFF